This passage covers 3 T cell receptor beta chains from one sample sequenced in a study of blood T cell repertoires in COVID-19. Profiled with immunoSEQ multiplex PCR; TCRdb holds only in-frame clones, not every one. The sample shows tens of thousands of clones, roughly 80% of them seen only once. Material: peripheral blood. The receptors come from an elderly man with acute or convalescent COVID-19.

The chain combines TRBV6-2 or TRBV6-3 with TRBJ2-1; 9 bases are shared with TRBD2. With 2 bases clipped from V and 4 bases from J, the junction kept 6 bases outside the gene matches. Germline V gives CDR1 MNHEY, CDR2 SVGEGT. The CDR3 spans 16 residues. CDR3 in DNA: TGTGCCAGCAGTTACCCGCTAGCGGGGTTATACAATGAGCAGTTCTTC. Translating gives CASSYPLAGLYNEQFF.

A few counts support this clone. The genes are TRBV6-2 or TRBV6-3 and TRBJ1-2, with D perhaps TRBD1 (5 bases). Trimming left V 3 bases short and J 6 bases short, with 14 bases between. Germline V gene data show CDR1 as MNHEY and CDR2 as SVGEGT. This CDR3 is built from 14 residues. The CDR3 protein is CASSYRGPTDGYTF. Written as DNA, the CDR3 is TGTGCCAGCAGTTATAGGGGCCCGACGGATGGCTACACCTTC.

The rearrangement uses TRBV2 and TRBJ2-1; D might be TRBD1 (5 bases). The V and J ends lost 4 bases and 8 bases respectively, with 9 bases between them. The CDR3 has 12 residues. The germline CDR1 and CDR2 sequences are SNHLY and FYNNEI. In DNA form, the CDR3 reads TGTGCCAGCAGTGTAGACAGACATGAGCAGTTCTTC. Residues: CASSVDRHEQFF. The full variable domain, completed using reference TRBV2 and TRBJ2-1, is EPEVTQTPSHQVTQMGQEVILRCVPISNHLYFYWYRQILGQKVEFLVSFYNNEISEKSEIFDDQFSVERPDGSNFTLKIRSTKLEDSAMYFCASSVDRHEQFFGPGTRLTVL.